This T cell receptor beta chain is drawn from a study of Ad26.COV2.S vaccination and SARS-CoV-2 variants. Study information: The Ad26.COV2.S arm of the COV1001 trial was where the donor was placed. Recipients of Ad26.COV2.S got it intramuscularly, once or twice 56 days apart. Study-wide results and caveats: Reportedly, spike-specific CD8+ and CD4+ T cell responses achieved substantial breadth once vaccination had taken place.

Comments on this clone: As yet, its antigen is unknown.

Using immunoSEQ multiplex PCR, the repertoire was profiled, and TCRdb retains in-frame clones only, with some absent. This table has 350,000 to 500,000 clones, 90% appearing once. Specified treatment: roughly 18 received Ad26.COV2.S at low or high dose, single or two shots; roughly five received placebo; per-sample allocation not given. Sampling took place 63 days after the first vaccine or placebo injection. V shed 0 bases and J shed 2 bases, with 8 bases lying between them. This CDR3 has 14 residues. The V gene's germline CDR1 is SGHKS and CDR2 YYEKEE (reference sequence). This receptor was obtained from a person between 18 and 65 years old who received the Ad26.COV2.S COVID-19 vaccine or a placebo. The specimen comprised peripheral blood, sampled in a trial of Ad26.COV2.S vaccine versus placebo. V gene TRBV5-5 combines with J gene TRBJ1-2; D remains unclear. CDR3 protein: CASSLGADNYGYTF. The CDR3 nucleotides read TGTGCCAGCAGCTTGGGGGCTGACAACTATGGCTACACCTTC. The entire variable domain, with the rest obtained from reference TRBV5-5 and TRBJ1-2, is as follows: DAGVTQSPTHLIKTRGQQVTLRCSPISGHKSVSWYQQVLGQGPQFIFQYYEKEERGRGNFPDRFSARQFPNYSSELNVNALLLGDSALYLCASSLGADNYGYTFGSGTRLTVV.